This TCR beta chain was obtained from a study of cytomegalovirus exposure and HLA in healthy donors. The PCR was carried out with 60 Vbeta primers and 13 Jbeta primers. Assay used: immunoSEQ multiplex PCR; TCRdb lists only in-frame clones, some missing. The table has about 82,000 clones, less than 80% seen once. Trimming cost V 2 bases and J 0 bases, with 10 bases left between them. Germline values: CDR1 SGHTA, CDR2 FQGTGA. The CDR3 has 15 amino acids. The genes are TRBV7-3 and TRBJ1-1; possibly TRBD1 for D (5 bases). This receptor was obtained from a man aged 30 to 45 in good health and CMV-seropositive. The sample was PBMCs. CDR3 sequence: CASSLHGGMNTEAFF. The CDR3 DNA sequence: TGTGCCAGCAGCTTACATGGGGGGATGAACACTGAAGCTTTCTTT.